One and the same sample provided the 7 T cell receptor beta chains below, sequenced in a study of blood T cell repertoires in COVID-19. Profiling relied on immunoSEQ multiplex PCR, and the TCRdb table lists in-frame clones only, not all of them. The table lists a few hundred thousand clones, roughly 90% of them singletons. The material sequenced was PBMCs or T cells enriched from blood (not recorded which). The receptors stem from a young woman with acute COVID-19.

The V gene is TRBV6-5, the J gene TRBJ2-2, with D possibly TRBD2 on 6 matching bases. Germline-derived CDR1 and CDR2 are MNHEY and SVGAGI. The CDR3 loop spans 14 amino acids. V gave up 7 bases and J gave up 4 bases, with 13 bases separating them. Here the CDR3 reads CASNRGKGTGELFF. As DNA, the CDR3 is TGTGCCAGCAACCGCGGGAAAGGCACCGGGGAGCTGTTTTTT.

The chain is built from TRBV29-1 and TRBJ1-5; a possible D gene is TRBD1 (5 bases). CDR1 is SQVTM and CDR2 is ANQGSEA in the germline V gene. With 5 bases removed from V and 5 bases from J, the gap between germline ends came to 13 bases. This CDR3 region has 13 residues. The CDR3 protein is CSVRLQDDQPQHF. The CDR3 DNA follows: TGCAGCGTTCGTTTACAGGATGATCAGCCCCAGCATTTT.

The table lists this clone with a count of one. V usage is TRBV5-3 and J usage is TRBJ1-1; D is ambiguous. TRBV5-3 is recorded as an ORF, its role being uncertain. The ends were cut back, 2 bases at V and 0 bases at J, with 14 bases in the middle. CDR3 length: 16 amino acids. CDR3 coding DNA: TGTGCCAGAAGCTTCCGGGTAATCAATGTGAACACTGAAGCTTTCTTT. This encodes CARSFRVINVNTEAFF.

This clone turned up a few times. The V call is TRBV19, the J call TRBJ1-2; D perhaps matches TRBD1 (5 bases). This CDR3 is built from 13 residues. The V and J ends lost 6 bases and 4 bases respectively, with 12 bases between them. Germline V lookup: CDR1 LNHDA, CDR2 SQIVND (reference sequence). The CDR3 reads CASRRTIGYGYTF. DNA of the CDR3: TGTGCCAGTAGACGGACAATCGGCTATGGCTACACCTTC. The full variable domain, in which reference TRBV19 and TRBJ1-2 provide the parts outside the CDR3, is DGGITQSPKYLFRKEGQNVTLSCEQNLNHDAMYWYRQDPGQGLRLIYYSQIVNDFQKGDIAEGYSVSREKKESFPLTVTSAQKNPTAFYLCASRRTIGYGYTFGSGTRLTVV.

The rearrangement links TRBV11-3 to TRBJ1-6, with 10 nucleotides matching TRBD1. Germline V gene lookup returns CDR1 SGHNT and CDR2 YENEEA. J gave up 3 bases and V 6 bases, and 8 bases lay outside the gene matches. The CDR3 consists of 17 residues. The CDR3 spells CASSPRDRGLYNSPLHF. For the CDR3, the DNA is TGTGCCAGCAGTCCCCGGGACAGGGGCCTCTATAATTCACCCCTCCACTTT.

This chain uses TRBV2 with TRBJ1-3; no definite D call. The ends were cut back, 3 bases at V and 2 bases at J, with 14 bases in the middle. This CDR3 is built from 16 residues. Germline V gives CDR1 SNHLY, CDR2 FYNNEI. CDR3 residues: CASSEARGYPGNTIYF. CDR3 nucleotide sequence: TGTGCCAGCAGTGAGGCACGCGGGTATCCTGGAAACACCATATATTTT.

J is TRBJ2-3 and V is TRBV29-1; 9 positions agree with TRBD1. The CDR3 consists of 18 residues. CDR1 is SQVTM and CDR2 is ANQGSEA in the germline V gene. J gave up 7 bases and V 1 base, and 18 bases lay outside the gene matches. CDR3 nucleotide sequence: TGCAGCGTTGAAGGCATCCAACGTGGGGACAGGGACCCTCATACGCAGTATTTT. Protein sequence: CSVEGIQRGDRDPHTQYF.